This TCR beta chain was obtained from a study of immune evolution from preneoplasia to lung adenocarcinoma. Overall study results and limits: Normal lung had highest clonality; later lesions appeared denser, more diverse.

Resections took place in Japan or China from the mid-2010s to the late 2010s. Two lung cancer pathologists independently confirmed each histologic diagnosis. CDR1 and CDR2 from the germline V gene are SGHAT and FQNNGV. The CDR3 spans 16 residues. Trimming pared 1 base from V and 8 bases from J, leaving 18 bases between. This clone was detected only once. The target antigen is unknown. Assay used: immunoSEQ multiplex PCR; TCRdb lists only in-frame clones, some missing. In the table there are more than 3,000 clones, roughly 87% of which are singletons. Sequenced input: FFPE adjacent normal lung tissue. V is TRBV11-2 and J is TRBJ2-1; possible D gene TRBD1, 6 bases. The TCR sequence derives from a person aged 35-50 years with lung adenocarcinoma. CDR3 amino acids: CASSLVEQGLGDEQFF. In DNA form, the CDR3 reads TGTGCCAGCAGCTTAGTTGAACAGGGCTTAGGGGATGAGCAGTTCTTC.